This T cell receptor (beta chain) was retrieved from a study of blood T cell repertoires in COVID-19. Unmatched junction bases numbered 12, after V lost 9 bases and J lost 5 bases. Germline-derived CDR1 and CDR2 are MDHEN and SYDVKM. The CDR3 consists of 14 residues. Profiled with immunoSEQ multiplex PCR; TCRdb holds only in-frame clones, not every one. The sample contains about 200,000 clones, more than 65% of which appear only once. This chain links TRBV28 with TRBJ2-7; 8 nucleotides align to TRBD1. The specimen sequenced was peripheral blood. This sequence originates from a woman of 80 years or more with acute or convalescent COVID-19. CDR3 sequence: CASYDRGSTDEQYF. CDR3 in DNA: TGTGCCAGTTACGACAGGGGTTCCACAGACGAGCAGTACTTC.